This T cell receptor (beta chain) was captured by sequencing in a study of response to subunit inactivated influenza vaccine. TCRdb independently ran MiXCR on the RT-PCR reads; one entry per CDR3 protein. The data contain 500,000 to 700,000 distinct CDR3 sequences, roughly a quarter of them singletons. V was shortened by 6 bases and J by 9 bases, with 24 bases between the two germline ends. Germline V CDR1 and CDR2: KGHSH, LQKENI. The CDR3 covers 16 residues. These data also formed part of another study, on T cells expressing NK-cell markers. That work adds: Making the TCR beta cDNA relied on 5'RACE template switching with UMIs. Sorted CD3+CD56+NKG2C+, CD3+CD56+NKG2C- and CD3+CD56-NKG2C+ T-cell subsets were beta-chain profiled.

The source was CD4+ T cells sorted from PBMCs, collected less than 13 days after vaccination. This TCR came from a man in his forties or fifties who received an inactivated influenza vaccine. The V call is TRBV18, the J call TRBJ2-1; D might be TRBD2 (7 bases). Here the CDR3 DNA reads TGTGCCAGCTCTCCAGGGGAGGGTTTAACATGGGCTGAGCAGTTCTTC. Its translation: CASSPGEGLTWAEQFF.